Listed below are T cell receptor beta chains from one sample, sequenced in a study of OX40 agonist ivuxolimab in advanced cancers. This table comes from immunoSEQ multiplex PCR, and its TCRdb copy is limited to in-frame clones, with some not included. The sample contains tens of thousands of clones, about 88% of which appear only once. The source was CD4+ or CD8+ T cells sorted from blood, collected in a trial of the OX40 agonist ivuxolimab. These receptors were obtained from an adult with an advanced solid tumor such as melanoma, head and neck, liver or kidney cancer. The CDR3 runs from the conserved cysteine through the conserved F or W. The D gene is left open where the match is weak. Clone size is shown for a subset of rows, as once, few, many or a class of expanded clone.

cdr3_aa,cdr3_nt,d_call,v_call,j_call,clone_size
CASSFYSGRPPYEQYF,TGTGCCAGCAGCTTCTATAGCGGGAGGCCCCCCTACGAGCAGTACTTC,TRBD2,TRBV5-6,TRBJ2-7,NA
CASSQGLLGAYTF,TGTGCCAGCAGCCAGGGGCTGCTAGGGGCCTACACCTTC,NA,TRBV5-6,TRBJ1-2,once
CAWSNRGYEQYF,TGTGCCTGGAGTAACAGGGGCTACGAGCAGTACTTC,TRBD1,TRBV30,TRBJ2-7,NA
CASSRGGPANTEAFF,TGTGCCAGCAGCCGAGGTGGACCGGCGAACACTGAAGCTTTCTTT,NA,TRBV14,TRBJ1-1,NA
CASSLNLAEKGEQFF,TGTGCCAGCAGCTTGAACCTAGCGGAAAAAGGTGAGCAGTTCTTC,TRBD2,TRBV5-7,TRBJ2-1,NA
CASSSDRGSATNEKLFF,TGTGCCAGCAGCTCCGACAGGGGTTCGGCAACTAATGAAAAACTGTTTTTT,TRBD1,TRBV5-6,TRBJ1-4,NA
CASSLAIDRGNTEAFF,TGCGCCAGCAGCTTGGCAATTGACAGGGGGAACACTGAAGCTTTCTTT,TRBD1,TRBV5-1,TRBJ1-1,NA
CAVSPGGSQPQHF,TGTGCCGTTTCCCCAGGGGGGAGTCAGCCCCAGCATTTT,TRBD1,TRBV7-2,TRBJ1-5,NA
CASSETELADTQYF,TGTGCCAGCAGTGAAACAGAGTTGGCAGATACGCAGTATTTT,NA,TRBV6-1,TRBJ2-3,NA
CASSPLVASYNEQFF,TGTGCCAGCAGCCCCCTAGTGGCCTCCTACAATGAGCAGTTCTTC,NA,TRBV7-6,TRBJ2-1,NA
CASSPLDRYYGYTF,TGTGCCAGCAGCCCCCTGGACAGGTACTATGGCTACACCTTC,TRBD1,TRBV6-1,TRBJ1-2,NA
CAISESSGRYEQYF,TGTGCCATCAGTGAGTCTAGCGGGAGATACGAGCAGTACTTC,TRBD2,TRBV10-3,TRBJ2-7,NA
CASSPSLGEASYEQYF,TGTGCCAGCAGCCCCTCGTTGGGAGAGGCGTCCTACGAGCAGTACTTC,NA,TRBV4-2,TRBJ2-7,few
CASGLEDYNEQFF,TGTGCTAGTGGTTTGGAGGACTACAATGAGCAGTTCTTC,NA,TRBV12-5,TRBJ2-1,NA
CASSSGGADEQFF,TGTGCCAGCAGCTCGGGGGGGGCCGATGAGCAGTTCTTC,TRBD2,TRBV13,TRBJ2-1,NA
CASSIPQGASNQPQHF,TGTGCCAGTAGTATCCCTCAGGGGGCTAGCAATCAGCCCCAGCATTTT,TRBD1,TRBV19,TRBJ1-5,NA
CAWSYQDNQPQHF,TGTGCCTGGAGCTATCAGGACAATCAGCCCCAGCATTTT,NA,TRBV30,TRBJ1-5,NA
CASSLGRAGNQPQHF,TGTGCCAGCAGCTTGGGAAGGGCTGGCAATCAGCCCCAGCATTTT,NA,TRBV5-5,TRBJ1-5,few
CASSWPGGASYEQYF,TGCGCCAGCAGCTGGCCAGGGGGCGCTTCCTACGAGCAGTACTTC,TRBD1,TRBV5-1,TRBJ2-7,NA
CASSPGGAGSLGQYF,TGTGCCAGCAGTCCCGGGGGGGCAGGCTCCCTAGGGCAGTACTTC,TRBD2,TRBV11-2,TRBJ2-7,NA
CASSSTGANTEAFF,TGTGCCAGCAGCTCGACAGGCGCGAACACTGAAGCTTTCTTT,NA,TRBV7-9,TRBJ1-1,many
CASSADREGNQPQHF,TGTGCCAGCAGTGCCGACAGGGAGGGCAATCAGCCCCAGCATTTT,TRBD1,TRBV2,TRBJ1-5,NA
CASSIGGYYEQYF,TGTGCCAGCAGTATAGGGGGGTACTACGAGCAGTACTTC,NA,TRBV28,TRBJ2-7,NA
CASSDERSDTQYF,TGTGCCAGCAGTGACGAGAGATCGGATACGCAGTATTTT,NA,TRBV6-4,TRBJ2-3,NA
CASTGTETEQYF,TGTGCCAGCACCGGGACAGAGACCGAGCAGTACTTC,TRBD1,TRBV18,TRBJ2-7,NA
CASSTGPMGTQYF,TGTGCCAGCAGCACGGGACCTATGGGGACCCAGTACTTC,NA,TRBV6-5,TRBJ2-5,once
CASSWGQGRVDQPQHF,TGTGCCAGCAGTTGGGGCCAGGGGCGAGTGGATCAGCCCCAGCATTTT,NA,TRBV28,TRBJ1-5,NA
CASSQDRTSGWDEQFF,TGCGCCAGCAGCCAAGATCGGACTAGCGGGTGGGATGAGCAGTTCTTC,TRBD2,TRBV4-1,TRBJ2-1,NA
CAWSVRRRNNEKLFF,TGTGCCTGGAGTGTACGGCGGCGGAATAATGAAAAACTGTTTTTT,NA,TRBV30,TRBJ1-4,NA
CASHTGFTKNIQYF,TGTGCCAGCCACACAGGGTTTACCAAAAACATTCAGTACTTC,NA,TRBV2,TRBJ2-4,NA
CASSLVGTSVPDTQYF,TGCGCCAGCAGCTTGGTAGGGACTAGCGTCCCAGATACGCAGTATTTT,TRBD2,TRBV5-1,TRBJ2-3,NA
CASSPRRSLRAGETQYF,TGTGCCAGCTCACCTCGCCGGTCTCTTAGGGCAGGGGAGACCCAGTACTTC,NA,TRBV18,TRBJ2-5,NA
CASSTGNMNTEAFF,TGTGCCAGCAGTACAGGGAACATGAACACTGAAGCTTTCTTT,NA,TRBV9,TRBJ1-1,NA
CASHGGETQYF,TGTGCCAGCCATGGGGGAGAGACCCAGTACTTC,NA,TRBV19,TRBJ2-5,once
CASSQALSTATNEKLFF,TGCGCCAGCAGCCAAGCCCTGTCGACAGCAACTAATGAAAAACTGTTTTTT,NA,TRBV4-1,TRBJ1-4,NA
CASSDGGQGGYNEQFF,TGTGCCAGCAGTGATGGGGGACAGGGGGGGTACAATGAGCAGTTCTTC,TRBD1,TRBV25-1,TRBJ2-1,NA
CASSIPGGTQYF,TGTGCCAGCAGCATCCCAGGGGGGACCCAGTACTTC,TRBD1,TRBV11-2,TRBJ2-5,once
CASSLGLTTGLSGYTF,TGTGCCAGCAGCTTAGGTTTGACTACAGGACTGAGTGGCTACACCTTC,NA,TRBV7-9,TRBJ1-2,NA
CASGPGQGSEQYF,TGTGCCAGTGGACCGGGACAGGGAAGCGAGCAGTACTTC,TRBD1,TRBV7-3,TRBJ2-7,NA
CASSYWRTTDTQYF,TGTGCCAGCAGTTACTGGAGGACTACCGATACGCAGTATTTT,NA,TRBV6-6,TRBJ2-3,NA
CASSPQPGQGTYEQYF,TGTGCCAGCTCACCGCAACCGGGACAGGGGACCTACGAGCAGTACTTC,TRBD1,TRBV18,TRBJ2-7,NA
CASHIWSGGPTEAFF,TGTGCCAGTCACATATGGTCAGGGGGTCCAACTGAAGCTTTCTTT,TRBD1,TRBV28,TRBJ1-1,NA
CASSFRVATNEKLFF,TGTGCCAGCAGCTTCAGGGTTGCAACTAATGAAAAACTGTTTTTT,NA,TRBV5-5,TRBJ1-4,medium-sized
CASSLNPGLGEQYF,TGTGCCAGCAGCTTAAATCCAGGGTTGGGCGAGCAGTACTTC,NA,TRBV11-2,TRBJ2-7,NA
CASSDEGPQTDTQYF,TGCGCCAGCAGTGACGAGGGACCCCAAACAGATACGCAGTATTTT,NA,TRBV4-1,TRBJ2-3,NA
CASSQGNSGSDEQFF,TGCGCCAGCAGCCAAGGTAATAGCGGGAGCGATGAGCAGTTCTTC,TRBD2,TRBV4-1,TRBJ2-1,NA
CASSVSGEQFF,TGTGCCAGCAGCGTTAGCGGGGAGCAGTTCTTC,TRBD2,TRBV2,TRBJ2-1,NA
CASSPHLKGGNQPQHF,TGTGCCAGCAGCCCGCACCTTAAGGGAGGGAATCAGCCCCAGCATTTT,NA,TRBV28,TRBJ1-5,many
CASSPAGGVQFF,TGTGCCAGCAGCCCAGCGGGAGGGGTGCAGTTCTTC,TRBD2,TRBV28,TRBJ2-1,NA
CASSLQVDQETQYF,TGTGCCAGTTCTTTACAGGTTGACCAAGAGACCCAGTACTTC,NA,TRBV28,TRBJ2-5,once
CATSRVAGEQYF,TGTGCCACCAGCAGAGTAGCGGGCGAGCAGTACTTC,TRBD2,TRBV15,TRBJ2-7,NA
CASSQSQGGGYGYAF,TGTGCCAGCAGCCAATCCCAAGGAGGGGGCTATGGCTACGCCTTC,TRBD1,TRBV4-2,TRBJ1-2,NA
CASSIQGSTGTQYF,TGTGCCAGTAGTATCCAGGGAAGCACAGGTACGCAGTATTTT,NA,TRBV19,TRBJ2-3,NA
CASAPPDTDTQYF,TGCGCCAGCGCACCCCCGGACACAGATACGCAGTATTTT,NA,TRBV10-1,TRBJ2-3,NA